Here is one T cell receptor (beta chain) with its context. Study processing details: Estimated nucleated cell counts came from reference gene primer amplification. Clones were read by immunoSEQ multiplex PCR, and TCRdb kept only the in-frame ones, dropping some. V, J and clone size reflect that table, while D and trimming were determined from the DNA. The data show 130,000 to 150,000 clones, about four fifths seen once. This sample is drawn from a study of blood T cell repertoires in COVID-19. This CDR3 has 15 residues. Germline V CDR1 and CDR2: KGHSH, LQKENI. The germline V and J ends were trimmed by 4 bases and 2 bases, with 14 bases remaining between them.

Sequenced: PBMCs or T cells enriched from blood (not recorded which). This chain uses TRBV18 with TRBJ2-5; D may be TRBD1 (6 bases). The TCR was taken from a man in his fifties who had recovered from COVID-19. CDR3 DNA: TGTGCCAGCTCACTTCTAGGACAGACTCAAGAGACCCAGTACTTC. Its translation: CASSLLGQTQETQYF.